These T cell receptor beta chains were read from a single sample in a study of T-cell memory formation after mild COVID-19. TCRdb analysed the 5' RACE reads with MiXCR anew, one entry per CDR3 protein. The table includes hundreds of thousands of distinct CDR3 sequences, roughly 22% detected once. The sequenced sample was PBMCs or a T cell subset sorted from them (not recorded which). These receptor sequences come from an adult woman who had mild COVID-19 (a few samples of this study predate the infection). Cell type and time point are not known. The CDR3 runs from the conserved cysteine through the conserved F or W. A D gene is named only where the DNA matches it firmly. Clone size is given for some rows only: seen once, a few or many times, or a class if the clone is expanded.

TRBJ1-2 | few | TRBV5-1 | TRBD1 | TGCGCCAGCTCACAGGGGAATAGAAACTATGGCTACACCTTC | CASSQGNRNYGYTF
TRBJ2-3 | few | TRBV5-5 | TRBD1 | TGTGCCAGCAGCTCGCCGGGACAGGGCGATACGCAGTATTTT | CASSSPGQGDTQYF
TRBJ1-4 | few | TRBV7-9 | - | TGTGCCAGCAGCTCTTGGACGGGGAATGAAAAACTGTTTTTT | CASSSWTGNEKLFF
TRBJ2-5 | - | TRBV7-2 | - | TGTGCCAGCAGCCAAAAGTCGGGCGAATGGGAGACCCAGTACTTC | CASSQKSGEWETQYF
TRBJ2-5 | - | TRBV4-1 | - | TGCGCCAGCAGCCAAGGCGTGAGGTTGGGGGCAGAGACCCAGTACTTC | CASSQGVRLGAETQYF
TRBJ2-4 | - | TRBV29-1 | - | TGCAGCGTTGAATGGCAGGGGATTGAAGAAAACATTCAGTACTTC | CSVEWQGIEENIQYF
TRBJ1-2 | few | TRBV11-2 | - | TGTGCCAGCACCAAGGGGCGGACCCGCTATGGCTACACCTTC | CASTKGRTRYGYTF
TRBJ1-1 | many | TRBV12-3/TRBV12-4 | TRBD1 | TGTGCCAGCAGTCCCGGGACAGGCACTGAAGCTTTCTTT | CASSPGTGTEAFF
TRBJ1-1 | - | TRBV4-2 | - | TGTGCCAGCATCCCCCAAGTCGCAAACACTGAAGCTTTCTTT | CASIPQVANTEAFF
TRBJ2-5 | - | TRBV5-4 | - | TGTGCCAGCAGTTTCCGGGACATTGAATTCCAAGAGACCCAGTACTTC | CASSFRDIEFQETQYF
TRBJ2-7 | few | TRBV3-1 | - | TGTGCCAGCAGCCCAACCCGGTTTGCCGGAGGAGGAGCCGAGCAGTACTTC | CASSPTRFAGGGAEQYF
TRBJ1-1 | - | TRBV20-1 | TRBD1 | TGCAGTGCTAGGGCCCCAGGGGGCGCACGAACTGAAGCTTTCTTT | CSARAPGGARTEAFF
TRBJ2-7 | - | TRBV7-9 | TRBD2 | TGTGCCAGCAGCTTATGGACTAGCGGGAGAGACGAGCAGTACTTC | CASSLWTSGRDEQYF
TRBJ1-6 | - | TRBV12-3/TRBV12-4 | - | TGTGCCAGCAGTTTTGGCTCCCCGTTCACCTATAATTCACCCCTCCACTTT | CASSFGSPFTYNSPLHF
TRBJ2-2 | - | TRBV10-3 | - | TGTGCCATCAGGGGGGACAACGCGAACACCGGGGAGCTGTTTTTT | CAIRGDNANTGELFF
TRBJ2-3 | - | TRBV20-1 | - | TGCAGTGCTAGGATTACACGGGGGAGCACAGATACGCAGTATTTT | CSARITRGSTDTQYF
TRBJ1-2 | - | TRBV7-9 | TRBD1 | TGTGCCAGCAGCTTAGCGATGAGGGGGCCCTATGGCTACACCTTC | CASSLAMRGPYGYTF
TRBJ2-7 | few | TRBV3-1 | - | TGTGCCAGCAGCCCAGGGTCTACCGGGGTCTACGAGCAGTACTTC | CASSPGSTGVYEQYF
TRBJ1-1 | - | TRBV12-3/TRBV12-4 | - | TGTGCCAGCAGTGCATTCAGGGGAATGAGATTTCGGGCTTTCTTT | CASSAFRGMRFRAFF
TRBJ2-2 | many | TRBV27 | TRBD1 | TGTGCCAGCAGTTTAGGGACAGGGGTAACCGGGGAGCTGTTTTTT | CASSLGTGVTGELFF
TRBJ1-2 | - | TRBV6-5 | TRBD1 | TGTGCCAGCGGAACCAACGAAGACAGGGGGCCCTACTATGGCTACACCTTC | CASGTNEDRGPYYGYTF
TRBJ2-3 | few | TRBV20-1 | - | TGCAGTGCTAGGGGGACGGTATCAGTAACAGATACGCAGTATTTT | CSARGTVSVTDTQYF
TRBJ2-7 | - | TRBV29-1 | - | TGCAGCGTTGTGATTCCAGGAATGGGGGTCCACGAGCAGTACTTC | CSVVIPGMGVHEQYF
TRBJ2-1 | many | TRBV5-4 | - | TGTGCCAGCAGCTTGGTATTCAGGGGCAATGAGCAGTTCTTC | CASSLVFRGNEQFF
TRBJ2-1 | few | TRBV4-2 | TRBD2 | TGTGCCAGCAGCCCTGATCCTCAAGTAGCGGGGGCCTACAATGAGCAGTTCTTC | CASSPDPQVAGAYNEQFF
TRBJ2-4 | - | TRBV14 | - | TGTGCCAGCAGCCAAAGAGGGGCACTAGCCAAAAACATTCAGTACTTC | CASSQRGALAKNIQYF
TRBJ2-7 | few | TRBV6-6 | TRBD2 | TGTGCCAGCGGGGGACTAGCGGGCCTCTCCTACGAGCAGTACTTC | CASGGLAGLSYEQYF
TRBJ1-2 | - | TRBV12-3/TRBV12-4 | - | TGTGCCAGCAGCCACAGGGCTAACTATGGCTACACCTTC | CASSHRANYGYTF
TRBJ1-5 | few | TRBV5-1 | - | TGCGCCAGCAGCCCAGGGGTCGGGGGCAATCAGCCCCAGCATTTT | CASSPGVGGNQPQHF
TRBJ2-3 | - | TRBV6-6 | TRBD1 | TGTGCCAGCAGTTCGCAGGGGGCGCAAGATACGCAGTATTTT | CASSSQGAQDTQYF
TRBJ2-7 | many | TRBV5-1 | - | TGCGCCAGCAGCTTGGTTTGGGGGCTATCCTACGAGCAGTACTTC | CASSLVWGLSYEQYF
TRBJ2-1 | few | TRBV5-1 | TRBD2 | TGCGCCAGCAGCTTGGTTGGACTAGCGGGAGCGACTGAGCAGTTCTTC | CASSLVGLAGATEQFF
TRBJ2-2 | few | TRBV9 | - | TGTGCCAGCAGCGTAGGGGGGCGGCTCTCGAACACCGGGGAGCTGTTTTTT | CASSVGGRLSNTGELFF
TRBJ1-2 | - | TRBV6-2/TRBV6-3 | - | TGTGCCAGCGGGGGTTGGAGTGGCTACACCTTC | CASGGWSGYTF
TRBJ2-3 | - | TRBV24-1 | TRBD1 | TGTGCCACCGCCGGGACAGGGCGAAATACGCAGTATTTT | CATAGTGRNTQYF
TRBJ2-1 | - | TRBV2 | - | TGTGCCAGCAGACCCCCCGGAGAGGGCTCCTACAATGAGCAGTTCTTC | CASRPPGEGSYNEQFF
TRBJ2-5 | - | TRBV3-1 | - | TGTGCCAGCAGCCAAGCGGGTCTAGCCGGAGGGGAGACCCAGTACTTC | CASSQAGLAGGETQYF
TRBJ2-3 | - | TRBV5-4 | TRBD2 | TGTGCCAGCAGCCAGACTAGCGGGGGGACAGATACGCAGTATTTT | CASSQTSGGTDTQYF
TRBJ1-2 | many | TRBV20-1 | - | TGCAGTGCCCCGGTCGGAGGGGTGGATGGCTACACCTTC | CSAPVGGVDGYTF
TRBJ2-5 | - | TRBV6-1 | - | TGTGCCAGCAGCGATACCGGGGCACCCCGTGGCTTCCAAGAGACCCAGTACTTC | CASSDTGAPRGFQETQYF
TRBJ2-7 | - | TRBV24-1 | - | TGTGCCACCAGTGATGGACAGTTATACGAGCAGTACTTC | CATSDGQLYEQYF
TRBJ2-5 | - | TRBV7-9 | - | TGTGCCAGCAGCTGGGGAGGGGGATCCCAAGAGACCCAGTACTTC | CASSWGGGSQETQYF
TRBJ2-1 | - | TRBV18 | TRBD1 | TGTGCCAGCTCACCTGGGACAGGGGAATGGGATGAGCAGTTCTTC | CASSPGTGEWDEQFF
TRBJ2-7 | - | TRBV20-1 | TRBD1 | TGCAGTGCGAGGCCTAGAGGGACAGCCGCCTACGAGCAGTACTTC | CSARPRGTAAYEQYF
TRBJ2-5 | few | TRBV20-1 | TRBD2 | TGCAGTGCTAGGGGCAGGGAGGGTCAAGAGACCCAGTACTTC | CSARGREGQETQYF